This passage covers 27 T cell receptor beta chains from one sample sequenced in a study of molecular identifiers for immune sequencing clone quantification. From the PCR reads, TCRdb called clonotypes with MiXCR, one entry per CDR3 protein. The table includes about half a million distinct CDR3 sequences, around 25% detected once. Sample: naive CD8+ T cells from blood, with Jurkat cell RNA spiked in. The subset here: FACS-sorted CD8+CD4-CCR7+CD45RA+ naive T cells. The source of these receptors is a human donor in good health. Some libraries in this study had Jurkat cell RNA spiked in.

As concerns this clonotype: This may arise from a read error, as a much more abundant clone is one base away. The genes are TRBV7-9 and TRBJ1-4, with D uncertain. V was pared by 4 bases and J by 7 bases, with 13 bases between. Germline-derived CDR1 and CDR2 are SEHNR and FQNEAQ (reference sequence). The CDR3 runs to 14 residues. The CDR3 region is CASSSVLDGEKLFF. CDR3 in DNA: TGTGCCAGCAGCTCAGTTTTGGACGGTGAAAAACTGTTTTTT. The entire variable domain, with the rest obtained from reference TRBV7-9 and TRBJ1-4, is as follows: DTGVSQNPRHKITKRGQNVTFRCDPISEHNRLYWYRQTLGQGPEFLTYFQNEAQLEKSRLLSDRFSAERPKGSFSTLEIQRTEQGDSAMYLCASSSVLDGEKLFFGSGTQLSVL.

Ten or more counts support this clonotype. The rearrangement uses TRBV5-5 and TRBJ2-7; TRBD2 is a possible D gene (6 bases). Trimming removed 4 bases from V and 6 bases from J, with 14 bases in between. The CDR3 is 13 amino acids. The germline V gene encodes CDR1 SGHKS and CDR2 YYEKEE (reference sequence). CDR3 sequence reads: CASSRDGLPEQYF. CDR3 nucleotides: TGTGCCAGCAGCAGGGACGGACTACCCGAGCAGTACTTC.

The chain recombines TRBV27 with TRBJ2-7, with TRBD1 as a possible D gene (5 bases). The CDR3 extends over 14 amino acids. V lost 1 base and J lost 3, with 10 bases in between. CDR1 is MNHEY, CDR2 SMNVEV, per germline (reference sequence). The CDR3 DNA is TGTGCCAGCAGTTTATTTCAGGGTTACTACGAGCAGTACTTC. This codes for CASSLFQGYYEQYF.

Only a few counts were recorded for this clonotype. CDR3 region: CASSSYIFTDTQYF. As DNA, the CDR3 is TGTGCCAGTAGTAGCTACATTTTCACAGATACGCAGTATTTT. The rearrangement links TRBV19 to TRBJ2-3, with unresolved D. Germline V gene sequence: CDR1 LNHDA, CDR2 SQIVND (reference sequence). The CDR3 contains 14 residues. The germline V and J ends were trimmed by 4 bases and 2 bases, with 10 bases remaining between them. Full variable domain (rest looked up from reference TRBV19 and TRBJ2-3): DGGITQSPKYLFRKEGQNVTLSCEQNLNHDAMYWYRQDPGQGLRLIYYSQIVNDFQKGDIAEGYSVSREKKESFPLTVTSAQKNPTAFYLCASSSYIFTDTQYFGPGTRLTVL.

The chain is built from TRBV9 and TRBJ1-5, with D unresolved. The CDR3 sequence is 12 residues long. Per the germline V gene, CDR1 is SGDLS and CDR2 is YYNGEE. V lost 3 bases, J lost 7 bases, and 8 bases lay in between. Here the CDR3 DNA reads TGTGCCAGCAGCGACGGGTCCCAGCCCCAGCATTTT. Its translation: CASSDGSQPQHF.

This clonotype was recorded many times. This rearrangement joins TRBV2 to TRBJ2-3, with a weak D call TRBD2 (6 bases). V was clipped by 10 bases and J by 2 bases, with 22 bases between them. From germline, CDR1 is SNHLY and CDR2 FYNNEI. The CDR3 sequence is 16 residues long. Written as DNA, the CDR3 is TGTGCCACCACCCCGGGACTTGAGCAAAACACAGATACGCAGTATTTT. Translation: CATTPGLEQNTDTQYF.

On this clonotype: Given the absence of the conserved phenylalanine or tryptophan at the CDR3 end, a read error is likely. V is TRBV6-5 and J is TRBJ1-1; 7 positions match TRBD1. Germline V gene sequence: CDR1 MNHEY, CDR2 SVGAGI. CDR3 length equals 14 residues. The V and J ends lost 2 bases and 4 bases, in that order; junction bases with no gene match: 4. The CDR3 spells CASSYKGGVTEAFL. The CDR3 DNA is TGTGCCAGCAGTTACAAAGGGGGCGTCACTGAAGCTTTCCTT.

The genes are TRBV7-6 and TRBJ2-5; D is undetermined. V was pared by 4 bases and J by 0 bases, with 9 bases between. The CDR3 is 14 residues long. Germline CDR1 SGHVS, CDR2 FNYEAQ. The CDR3 loop reads CASSSPQDQETQYF. CDR3 nucleotide sequence: TGTGCCAGCAGCTCACCTCAAGACCAAGAGACCCAGTACTTC. The full variable domain, with the rest looked up from reference TRBV7-6 and TRBJ2-5, is GAGVSQSPRYKVTKRGQDVALRCDPISGHVSLYWYRQALGQGPEFLTYFNYEAQQDKSGLPNDRFSAERPEGSISTLTIQRTEQRDSAMYRCASSSPQDQETQYFGPGTRLLVL.

CDR3 sequence: CASSLVGGHYEQYF. The CDR3 DNA is TGTGCCAGCAGTTTGGTAGGGGGTCACTACGAGCAGTACTTC. J is TRBJ2-7 and V is TRBV27, with D possibly matching TRBD1 (6 bases). Trimming shortened V by 3 bases and J by 3 bases, and 12 bases separated the two germline ends. CDR3 length equals 14 residues. Germline V lookup: CDR1 MNHEY, CDR2 SMNVEV (reference sequence).

In the case of this clonotype: This could be a read error, since a much larger clone is one nucleotide away. In DNA, the CDR3 is TGTGCCAGCAGCACCGGGACTAGCGCTCAAGAGACCCTGTACTTC. Translated: CASSTGTSAQETLYF. The chain employs TRBV5-3 and TRBJ2-5; 10 nucleotides line up with TRBD2. TRBV5-3 has ORF status, its function being uncertain. This CDR3 is built from 15 residues.

This clonotype was observed at least ten times. The J gene is TRBJ1-5, the V gene TRBV19, with D maybe TRBD1 (5 bases). Looked up from germline, CDR1 is LNHDA and CDR2 is SQIVND (reference sequence). Trimming took off 7 bases at V and 3 bases at J, with 19 bases between the two ends. The CDR3 extends over 16 amino acids. CDR3 in amino acids: CASTLTHGGFNQPQHF. As DNA, the CDR3 is TGTGCCAGTACTCTTACCCACGGGGGATTCAATCAGCCCCAGCATTTT. The variable domain in full, completed from reference TRBV19 and TRBJ1-5, reads DGGITQSPKYLFRKEGQNVTLSCEQNLNHDAMYWYRQDPGQGLRLIYYSQIVNDFQKGDIAEGYSVSREKKESFPLTVTSAQKNPTAFYLCASTLTHGGFNQPQHFGDGTRLSIL.

V gene TRBV27 combines with J gene TRBJ2-7, with TRBD2 identical over 9 bases. Trimming cost V 6 bases and J 0 bases; bases outside gene matches: 6. The germline V gene encodes CDR1 MNHEY and CDR2 SMNVEV (reference sequence). The CDR3 length is 15 residues. This CDR3 is CASRPRLAASYEQYF. The CDR3 DNA is TGTGCCAGCAGGCCCAGACTAGCGGCCTCCTACGAGCAGTACTTC.

The gene calls are TRBV5-1 and TRBJ2-7, with a tentative D call TRBD2 (5 bases). V was cut by 5 bases and J by 5 bases, with 17 bases left in between. Germline assignment: CDR1 SGHRS and CDR2 YFSETQ. The CDR3 has 14 residues. The CDR3 reads CASREDGIWDEQYF. Written as DNA, the CDR3 is TGCGCCAGCAGGGAGGACGGGATATGGGACGAGCAGTACTTC.

This clonotype was recorded a few times. The chain links TRBV19 to TRBJ2-1, with TRBD1 identical over 9 bases. The CDR3 spans 14 residues. J gave up 6 bases and V 4 bases, and 4 bases lay outside the gene matches. CDR1 is LNHDA, CDR2 SQIVND, per germline (reference sequence). The CDR3 sequence: CASSRKTGGNEQFF. The CDR3 nucleotides are TGTGCCAGTAGTAGAAAGACAGGGGGCAATGAGCAGTTCTTC.

This clonotype has just a few counts. This chain uses TRBV20-1 with TRBJ2-2, with 7 nucleotides matching TRBD1. V lost 6 bases, J lost 5 bases, and 12 bases stayed unmatched. Germline V gives CDR1 DFQATT, CDR2 SNEGSKA (reference sequence). The CDR3 loop spans 15 amino acids. In nucleotides, the CDR3 is TGCAGTGCGAGGGTCCCACAGGGGCGAACCGGGGAGCTGTTTTTT. As protein: CSARVPQGRTGELFF.

Points on this clonotype: The junction differs from germline at one of its ends, possibly a read error. The chain combines TRBV15 with TRBJ2-5; 8 bases fit TRBD2. The CDR3 sequence is 13 residues long. Looked up from germline, CDR1 is LNHNV and CDR2 is YYDKDF (reference sequence). CDR3 loop: CAVLAEAGETRYF. In DNA form, the CDR3 reads TGTGCCGTCCTCGCAGAAGCGGGAGAGACCCGGTACTTC.

The chain combines TRBV30 with TRBJ2-5, with D perhaps matching TRBD1 or TRBD2 (5 bases each). Looked up from germline, CDR1 is GTSNPN and CDR2 is SVGIG (reference sequence). V dropped 1 base and J dropped 5 bases, with 14 bases sitting between them. The CDR3 is made up of 14 amino acids. The chain's CDR3 is CAWSARGSWETQYF. The CDR3 region has the DNA TGTGCCTGGAGTGCCCGGGGCAGTTGGGAGACCCAGTACTTC.

This clonotype appeared many times. The chain couples TRBV5-1 to TRBJ2-7, with D unclear. V was pared by 1 base and J by 3 bases, with 8 bases between. Germline CDR1 reads SGHRS; CDR2 reads YFSETQ. The CDR3 totals 13 residues. CDR3 nucleotides: TGCGCCAGCAGCTTGCTGGGGTACTACGAGCAGTACTTC. Protein: CASSLLGYYEQYF.

The chain recombines TRBV3-1 with TRBJ1-2; D uncertain. V was clipped by 0 bases and J by 4 bases, with 9 bases between them. Germline V gene sequence: CDR1 LGHDT, CDR2 YNNKEL (reference sequence). This CDR3 comprises 14 residues. Written as DNA, the CDR3 is TGTGCCAGCAGCCAAGAAGGCAGGCGCTATGGCTACACCTTC. Translating it yields CASSQEGRRYGYTF.

Note on this clonotype: Since a much larger clone is just one base distant, this may be a read error. CDR3: CASSQRGTADTQYF. CDR3 nucleotides: TGTGCCAGCAGCCAGCGGGGCACCGCAGATACGCAGTATTTT. The rearrangement joins TRBV28 to TRBJ2-3; TRBD2 agrees at 7 bases. In germline, CDR1 is MDHEN, CDR2 SYDVKM. The ends lost 6 bases at V and 4 bases at J; junction bases unmatched: 7. The CDR3 extends over 14 amino acids.

This clonotype appeared many times. The rearrangement uses TRBV7-9 and TRBJ2-1, with D possibly called TRBD1 or TRBD2 (5 bases each). In germline, CDR1 is SEHNR, CDR2 FQNEAQ (reference sequence). V was trimmed by 1 base and J by 3 bases, leaving 13 bases between them. This CDR3 spans 16 amino acids. The CDR3 DNA is TGTGCCAGCAGCTTAGGGACCAGGGACCTCTACAATGAGCAGTTCTTC. Translation: CASSLGTRDLYNEQFF.

As to this clonotype: One junction end does not reproduce the germline sequence, and a read error may be involved. The chain couples TRBV11-2 to TRBJ2-1; tentatively, D is TRBD1 (5 bases). Germline-derived CDR1 and CDR2 are SGHAT and FQNNGV. The CDR3 spans 16 residues. CDR3 in amino acids: CARSPGGARSYNEQFF. The CDR3, as DNA: TGTGCCCGCAGCCCCGGTGGGGCCCGCTCCTACAATGAGCAGTTCTTC.

This chain links TRBV14 with TRBJ2-3; D gene ambiguous. Germline V gives CDR1 SGHDN, CDR2 FVKESK. The CDR3 has 13 residues. V was shortened by 3 bases and J by 4 bases, with 8 bases between the two germline ends. CDR3 in DNA: TGTGCCAGCAGCCAGGGCCGTTCAGATACGCAGTATTTT. Its translation: CASSQGRSDTQYF.

This clonotype was seen ten or more times. The chain combines TRBV29-1 with TRBJ2-3; 7 bases are a match to TRBD2. The CDR3 spans 17 residues. V lost 0 bases, J lost 4 bases, and 13 bases stayed unmatched. Germline lookup yields CDR1 SQVTM and CDR2 ANQGSEA. The CDR3 DNA sequence: TGCAGCGTTGAAGACCCTGGTCTGGGAGGGGCCGCAGATACGCAGTATTTT. Amino acids: CSVEDPGLGGAADTQYF.

This clonotype has just a few counts. The CDR3 region is CASTESRGRGETQYF. CDR3 nucleotide sequence: TGCGCCAGCACCGAAAGTAGGGGGCGGGGAGAGACCCAGTACTTC. The chain uses TRBV10-2 and TRBJ2-5; TRBD1 is a possible D gene (7 bases). The CDR3 loop spans 15 amino acids. Trimming removed 7 bases at V and 4 bases at J, with 19 bases between. Germline loops: CDR1 WSHSY, CDR2 SAAADI.

This clonotype was seen only a few times. The chain employs TRBV30 and TRBJ2-3; D unresolved. The V gene lost 0 bases and the J gene lost 2 bases, with 6 bases spanning the gap. Looked up from germline, CDR1 is GTSNPN and CDR2 is SVGIG (reference sequence). The CDR3 length is 13 residues. The CDR3 DNA reads TGTGCCTGGAGTGTTCTGGTCACAGATACGCAGTATTTT. Residues: CAWSVLVTDTQYF. The full variable domain, completed using reference TRBV30 and TRBJ2-3, is SQTIHQWPATLVQPVGSPLSLECTVEGTSNPNLYWYRQAAGRGLQLLFYSVGIGQISSEVPQNLSASRPQDRQFILSSKKLLLSDSGFYLCAWSVLVTDTQYFGPGTRLTVL.

The V and J genes are TRBV6-1 and TRBJ2-3, with D possibly called TRBD1 or TRBD2 (6 bases each). Germline V gene sequence: CDR1 MNHNS, CDR2 SASEGT. The CDR3 is 15 amino acids. V dropped 2 bases and J dropped 6 bases, with 15 bases sitting between them. The CDR3 loop reads CASSEFGGGRDTQYF. DNA for the CDR3: TGTGCCAGCAGTGAATTCGGAGGGGGTCGGGATACGCAGTATTTT.